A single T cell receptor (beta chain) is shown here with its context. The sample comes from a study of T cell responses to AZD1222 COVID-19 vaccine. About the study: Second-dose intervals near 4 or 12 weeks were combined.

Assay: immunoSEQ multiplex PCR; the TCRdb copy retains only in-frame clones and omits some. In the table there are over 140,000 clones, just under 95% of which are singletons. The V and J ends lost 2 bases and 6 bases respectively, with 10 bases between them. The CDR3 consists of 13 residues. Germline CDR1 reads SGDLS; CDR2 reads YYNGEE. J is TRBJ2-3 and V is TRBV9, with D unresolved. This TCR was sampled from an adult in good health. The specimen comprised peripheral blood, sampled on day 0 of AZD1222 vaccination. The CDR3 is CASSVQSWDTQYF. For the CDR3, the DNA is TGTGCCAGCAGCGTCCAATCCTGGGATACGCAGTATTTT.